These T cell receptor beta chains were read from a single sample in a study of cytomegalovirus exposure and HLA in healthy donors. Assay used: immunoSEQ multiplex PCR; TCRdb lists only in-frame clones, some missing. Of fewer than 150,000 clones listed, about 75% are singletons. The sample comprised PBMCs. These receptors all come from a woman aged 25-40 years in good health and CMV-seronegative. Each CDR3 is given with its conserved first and last residue. Fields, in order: V gene, clone size, J gene, CDR3 protein. Not every row has a clone size; where given, it reads once, few, many or a size class.

TRBV28	-	TRBJ2-7	CASSPAGATYEQYF
TRBV5-5	-	TRBJ1-3	CASSEDRVETGNTIYF
TRBV28	-	TRBJ1-6	CASTGGQGSDSPLHF
TRBV7-3	few	TRBJ2-1	CASSLLVAGGNEQFF
TRBV11-3	-	TRBJ1-3	CASSSGQVFGNTIYF
TRBV5-6	-	TRBJ1-1	CASSLARGGEAFF
TRBV5-1	-	TRBJ1-2	CASSVGQGFFYGYTF
TRBV25-1	-	TRBJ1-2	CASSESHAVNYGYTF
TRBV6-5	few	TRBJ2-2	CASRGSWTGELFF
TRBV18	-	TRBJ1-4	CASSPMPATGLANEKLFF
TRBV19	few	TRBJ2-5	CASSNTGGGHQETQYF
TRBV9	-	TRBJ2-5	CASSVGSSSWETQYF
TRBV7-9	-	TRBJ2-2	CSSKTSNTGELFF
TRBV7-9	once	TRBJ2-2	CASSGTGLPGELFF
TRBV2	-	TRBJ2-7	CASSTGQPYEQYF
TRBV6-5	once	TRBJ1-1	CASSETRSTEAFF
TRBV2	-	TRBJ2-2	CASNPRGGNTGELFF
TRBV10-2	few	TRBJ2-1	CASGGLAGASDEQFF
TRBV2	-	TRBJ1-1	CASSFDRVGTEAFF
TRBV9	-	TRBJ2-5	CASSGTGFQETQYF
TRBV7-6	-	TRBJ2-1	CASSLGGVAGDSYNEQFF
TRBV9	-	TRBJ2-7	CASSVASGESYEQYF
TRBV20-1	-	TRBJ1-1	CSASARSEAFF
TRBV2	-	TRBJ1-1	CASSERQGTFEAFF
TRBV7-7	-	TRBJ2-2	CASSSSGHTGELFF
TRBV11-2	-	TRBJ1-2	CASSLERGNYGYTF
TRBV30	-	TRBJ1-5	CAWNPGDTRFNQPQHF
TRBV6-5	-	TRBJ2-7	CASSRQGASYEQYF
TRBV6-1	-	TRBJ1-2	CASSEGVQGYYGYTF
TRBV9	-	TRBJ2-6	CASSDSVSGANVLTF
TRBV11-3	-	TRBJ2-2	CASSLAGGIDTGELFF
TRBV5-4	-	TRBJ1-5	CASSLLGARGYQPQHF
TRBV6-5	-	TRBJ2-6	CASGGRRGANVLTF
TRBV7-8	-	TRBJ1-1	CASSSTGNPNTEAFF
TRBV10-3	few	TRBJ1-2	CAITSNRIGTNYGYTF
TRBV6-5	once	TRBJ1-6	CASSYGGPYNSPLHF